This T cell receptor (beta chain) was profiled in a study of cytomegalovirus exposure and HLA in healthy donors. Primers included in the PCR were 60 Vbeta and 13 Jbeta primers. This table comes from immunoSEQ multiplex PCR, and its TCRdb copy is limited to in-frame clones, with some not included. The data show under 150,000 clones, under 90% seen once. On this clone itself: As yet, its antigen is unknown.

Study-wide findings and caveats: In a later analysis, TCR beta V- and J-gene trimming showed a link to a missense DCLRE1C variant. A later examination showed that TCR association rates differed by HLA locus, with DRB1 most and HLA-C fewest. TCR beta sequences reportedly predicted the HLA-A and HLA-B alleles of most subjects accurately. Earlier results showed most TCR beta V segments being productive about 87% or about 30% of the time.

The V segment lost 3 bases and the J segment 0 bases; nucleotides outside the gene matches: 10. Germline lookup yields CDR1 SGDLS and CDR2 YYNGEE. This CDR3 spans 18 amino acids. This clonotype was obtained from a male donor in good health and CMV-seronegative. The genes are TRBV9 and TRBJ2-3; 10 positions agree with TRBD2. The specimen sequenced was PBMCs. CDR3 nucleotides: TGTGCCAGCAGCGCCCAACCTGGGACTAGCGACAGCACAGATACGCAGTATTTT. This encodes CASSAQPGTSDSTDTQYF.